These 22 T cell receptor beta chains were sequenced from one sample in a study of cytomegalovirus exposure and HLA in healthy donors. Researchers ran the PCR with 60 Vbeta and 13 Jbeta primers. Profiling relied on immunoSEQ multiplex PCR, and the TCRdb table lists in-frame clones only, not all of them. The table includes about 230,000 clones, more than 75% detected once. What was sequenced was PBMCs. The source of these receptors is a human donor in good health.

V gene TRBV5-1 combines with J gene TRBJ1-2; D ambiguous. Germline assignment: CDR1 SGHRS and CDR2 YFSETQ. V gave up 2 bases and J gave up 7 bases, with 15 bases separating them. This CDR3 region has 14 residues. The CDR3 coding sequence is TGCGCCAGCAGCTTAACCGGGGAGGTTGGTGGCTACACCTTC. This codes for CASSLTGEVGGYTF. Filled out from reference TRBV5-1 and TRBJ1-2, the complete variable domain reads KAGVTQTPRYLIKTRGQQVTLSCSPISGHRSVSWYQQTPGQGLQFLFEYFSETQRNKGNFPGRFSGRQFSNSRSEMNVSTLELGDSALYLCASSLTGEVGGYTFGSGTRLTVV.

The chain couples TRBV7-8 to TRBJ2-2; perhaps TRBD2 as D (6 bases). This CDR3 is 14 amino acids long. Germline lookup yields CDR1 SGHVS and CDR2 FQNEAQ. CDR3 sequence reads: CAEGNSGLGGELFF. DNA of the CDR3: TGTGCGGAGGGGAACAGCGGGCTCGGGGGGGAGCTGTTTTTT.

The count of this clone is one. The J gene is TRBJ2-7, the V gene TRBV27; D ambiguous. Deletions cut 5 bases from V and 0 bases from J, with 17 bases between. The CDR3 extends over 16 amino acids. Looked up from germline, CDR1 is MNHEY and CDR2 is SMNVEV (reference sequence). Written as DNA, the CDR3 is TGTGCCAGCAGTAGGCCAGGTCACTCTCTCTCCTACGAGCAGTACTTC. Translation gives CASSRPGHSLSYEQYF.

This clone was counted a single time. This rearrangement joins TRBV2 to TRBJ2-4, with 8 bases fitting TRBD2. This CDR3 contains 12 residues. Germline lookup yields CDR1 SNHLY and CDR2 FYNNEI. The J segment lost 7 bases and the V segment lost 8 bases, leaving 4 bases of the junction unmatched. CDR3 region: CASVQRENIQYF. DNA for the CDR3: TGTGCCAGCGTACAGCGGGAGAACATTCAGTACTTC.

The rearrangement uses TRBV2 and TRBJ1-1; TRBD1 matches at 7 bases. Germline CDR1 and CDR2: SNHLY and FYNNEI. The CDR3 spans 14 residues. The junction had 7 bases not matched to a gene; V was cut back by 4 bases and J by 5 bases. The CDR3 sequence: CASSVARGRTEAFF. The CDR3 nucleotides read TGTGCCAGCAGTGTTGCGAGGGGGCGAACTGAAGCTTTCTTT.

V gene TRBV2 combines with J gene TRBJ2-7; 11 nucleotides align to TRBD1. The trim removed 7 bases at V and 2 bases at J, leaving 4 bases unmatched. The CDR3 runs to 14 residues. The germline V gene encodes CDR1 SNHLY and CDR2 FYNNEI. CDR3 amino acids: CASNPGQGAYEQYF. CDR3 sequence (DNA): TGTGCCAGCAATCCGGGACAGGGGGCCTACGAGCAGTACTTC. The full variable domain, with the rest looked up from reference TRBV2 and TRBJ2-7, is EPEVTQTPSHQVTQMGQEVILRCVPISNHLYFYWYRQILGQKVEFLVSFYNNEISEKSEIFDDQFSVERPDGSNFTLKIRSTKLEDSAMYFCASNPGQGAYEQYFGPGTRLTVT.

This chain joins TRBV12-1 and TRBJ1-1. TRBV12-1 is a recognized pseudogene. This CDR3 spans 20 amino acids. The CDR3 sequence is CASSFARSSGEERTNTEAFF. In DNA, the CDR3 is TGTGCCAGCAGCTTTGCGCGTTCTTCGGGGGAGGAACGGACGAACACTGAAGCTTTCTTT.

CDR3 in DNA: TGTGCCAGCAGCCCGACCTCGACTAATACCGGGGAGCTGTTTTTT. Protein: CASSPTSTNTGELFF. The genes are TRBV7-8 and TRBJ2-2, with a weak D call TRBD2 (5 bases). This CDR3 comprises 15 residues. V lost 5 bases and J lost 5, with 15 bases in between. The germline V gene has CDR1 SGHVS and CDR2 FQNEAQ.

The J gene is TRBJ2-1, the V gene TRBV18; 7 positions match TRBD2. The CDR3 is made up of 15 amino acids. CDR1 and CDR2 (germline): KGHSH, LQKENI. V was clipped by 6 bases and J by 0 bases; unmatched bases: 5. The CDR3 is CASSQLASSYNEQFF. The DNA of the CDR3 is TGTGCCAGCTCGCAACTAGCGAGCTCCTACAATGAGCAGTTCTTC.

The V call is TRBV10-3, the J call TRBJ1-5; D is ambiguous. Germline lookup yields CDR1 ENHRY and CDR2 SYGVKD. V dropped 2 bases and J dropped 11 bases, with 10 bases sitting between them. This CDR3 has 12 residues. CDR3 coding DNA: TGTGCCATCAGTGAGCCTGCTCGGGCCCAGCATTTT. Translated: CAISEPARAQHF.

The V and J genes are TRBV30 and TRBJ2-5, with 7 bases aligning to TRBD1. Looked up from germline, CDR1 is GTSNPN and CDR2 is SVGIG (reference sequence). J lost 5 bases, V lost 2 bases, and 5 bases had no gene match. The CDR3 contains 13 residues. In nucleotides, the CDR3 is TGTGCCTGGAGTCCAGGGGGTGGGGAGACCCAGTACTTC. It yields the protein CAWSPGGGETQYF.

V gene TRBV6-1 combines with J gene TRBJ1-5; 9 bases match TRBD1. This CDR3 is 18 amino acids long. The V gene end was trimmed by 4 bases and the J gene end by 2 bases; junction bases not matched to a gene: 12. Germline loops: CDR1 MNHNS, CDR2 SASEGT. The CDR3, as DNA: TGTGCCAGCAGTGTAGGTTGGGACAGGGCAATGGGCAATCAGCCCCAGCATTTT. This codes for CASSVGWDRAMGNQPQHF.

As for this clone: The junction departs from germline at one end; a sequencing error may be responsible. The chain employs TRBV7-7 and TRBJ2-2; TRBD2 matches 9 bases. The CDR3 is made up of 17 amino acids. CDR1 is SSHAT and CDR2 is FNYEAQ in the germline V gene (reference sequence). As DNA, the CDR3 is TGTGCTAGCAGCTTATACCCGGGACTAGCAACTACCGGGGAGCTGTTTTTT. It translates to CASSLYPGLATTGELFF.

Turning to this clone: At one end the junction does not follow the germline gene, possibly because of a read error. The CDR3 region is CASSESGTSRF. As DNA, the CDR3 is TGCGCCAGCAGTGAGTCGGGGACTAGTCGTTTT. The rearrangement links TRBV10-2 to TRBJ2-3; 8 positions match TRBD2. The CDR3 is made up of 11 amino acids. Per germline, CDR1 WSHSY and CDR2 SAAADI.

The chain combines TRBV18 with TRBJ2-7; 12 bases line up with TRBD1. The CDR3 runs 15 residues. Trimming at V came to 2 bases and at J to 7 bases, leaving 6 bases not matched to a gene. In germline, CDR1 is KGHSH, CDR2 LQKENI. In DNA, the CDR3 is TGTGCCAGCTCACCAGGGGACAGGGGGCCGGGGGAGCAGTACTTC. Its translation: CASSPGDRGPGEQYF. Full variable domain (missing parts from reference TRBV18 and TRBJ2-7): NAGVMQNPRHLVRRRGQEARLRCSPMKGHSHVYWYRQLPEEGLKFMVYLQKENIIDESGMPKERFSAEFPKEGPSILRIQQVVRGDSAAYFCASSPGDRGPGEQYFGPGTRLTVT.

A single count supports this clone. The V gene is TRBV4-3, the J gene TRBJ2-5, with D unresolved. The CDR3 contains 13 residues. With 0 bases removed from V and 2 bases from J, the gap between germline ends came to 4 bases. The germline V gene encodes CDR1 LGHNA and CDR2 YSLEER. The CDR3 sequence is CASSQELQETQYF. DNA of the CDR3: TGCGCCAGCAGCCAAGAGTTACAAGAGACCCAGTACTTC.

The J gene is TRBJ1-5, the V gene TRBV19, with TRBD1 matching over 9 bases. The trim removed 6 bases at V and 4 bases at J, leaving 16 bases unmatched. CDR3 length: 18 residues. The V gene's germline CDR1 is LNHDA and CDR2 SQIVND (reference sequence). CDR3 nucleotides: TGTGCCAGTAGGTCCGGGACAGGGACCCATCTGAGAAATCAGCCCCAGCATTTT. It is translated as CASRSGTGTHLRNQPQHF.

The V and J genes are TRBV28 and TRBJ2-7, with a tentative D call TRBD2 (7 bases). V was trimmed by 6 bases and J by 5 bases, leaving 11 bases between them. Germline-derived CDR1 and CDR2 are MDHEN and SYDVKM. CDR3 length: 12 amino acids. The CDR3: CASSTGGNEQYF. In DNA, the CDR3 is TGTGCCAGCAGCACGGGGGGCAACGAGCAGTACTTC.

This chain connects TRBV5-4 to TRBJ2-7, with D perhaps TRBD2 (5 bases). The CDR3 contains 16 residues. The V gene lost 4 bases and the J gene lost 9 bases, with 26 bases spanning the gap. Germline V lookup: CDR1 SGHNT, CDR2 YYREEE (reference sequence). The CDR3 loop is CASSPEWTEPRSVQYF. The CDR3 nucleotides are TGTGCCAGCAGCCCCGAATGGACTGAGCCGAGGTCGGTGCAGTACTTC. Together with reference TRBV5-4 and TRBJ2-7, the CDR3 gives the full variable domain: ETGVTQSPTHLIKTRGQQVTLRCSSQSGHNTVSWYQQALGQGPQFIFQYYREEENGRGNFPPRFSGLQFPNYSSELNVNALELDDSALYLCASSPEWTEPRSVQYFGPGTRLTVT.

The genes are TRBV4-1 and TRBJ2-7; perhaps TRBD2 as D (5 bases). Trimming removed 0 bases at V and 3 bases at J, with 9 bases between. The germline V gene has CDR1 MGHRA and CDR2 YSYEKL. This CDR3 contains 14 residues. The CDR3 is CASSQDFGDYEQYF. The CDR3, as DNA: TGCGCCAGCAGCCAAGATTTCGGGGACTACGAGCAGTACTTC.

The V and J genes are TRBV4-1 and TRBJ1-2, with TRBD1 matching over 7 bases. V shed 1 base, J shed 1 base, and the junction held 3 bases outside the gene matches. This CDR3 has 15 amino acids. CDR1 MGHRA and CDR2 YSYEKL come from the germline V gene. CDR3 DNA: TGCGCCAGCAGCCAAGGACAGGGCTATAACTATGGCTACACCTTC. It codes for CASSQGQGYNYGYTF.

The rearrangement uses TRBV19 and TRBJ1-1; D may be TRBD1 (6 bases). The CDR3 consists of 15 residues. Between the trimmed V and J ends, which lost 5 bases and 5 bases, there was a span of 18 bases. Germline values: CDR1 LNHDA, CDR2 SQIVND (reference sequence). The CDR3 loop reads CASSWGGGAETEAFF. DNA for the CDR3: TGTGCCAGTAGTTGGGGCGGGGGGGCTGAAACTGAAGCTTTCTTT.